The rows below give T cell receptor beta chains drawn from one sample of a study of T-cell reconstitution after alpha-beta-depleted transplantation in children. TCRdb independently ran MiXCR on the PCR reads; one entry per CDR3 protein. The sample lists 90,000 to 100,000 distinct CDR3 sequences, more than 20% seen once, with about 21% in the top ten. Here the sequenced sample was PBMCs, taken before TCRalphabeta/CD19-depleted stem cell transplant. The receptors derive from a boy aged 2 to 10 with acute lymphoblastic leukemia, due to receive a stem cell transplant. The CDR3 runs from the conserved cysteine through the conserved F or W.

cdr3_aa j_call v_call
CASSLTTSGGAWYNEQFF TRBJ2-1 TRBV4-1
CASSPGGYDEQYF TRBJ2-7 TRBV5-5
CASSLPQHRSRTDTQYF TRBJ2-3 TRBV5-1
CTSSLTSGGAMGTDTQYF TRBJ2-3 TRBV12-3/TRBV12-4
CASSPRLAGDNEQFF TRBJ2-1 TRBV18
CASSLLGLEALF TRBJ1-1 TRBV12-3/TRBV12-4
CASSLSSYNEQFF TRBJ2-1 TRBV27
CSVVLNLGNEQFF TRBJ2-1 TRBV29-1
CASSLSVLTNTGELFF TRBJ2-2 TRBV7-8
CASSPTSGVTDTQYF TRBJ2-3 TRBV12-3/TRBV12-4
CSATPLNILSTDTQYF TRBJ2-3 TRBV20-1
CASSVGTGGTANYGYTF TRBJ1-2 TRBV9
CASSASVVAEVGAGELFF TRBJ2-2 TRBV9
CASRIDGDNEQFF TRBJ2-1 TRBV28
CASSFLGEGGLSDTQYF TRBJ2-3 TRBV5-1
CASSRTFEAFF TRBJ1-1 TRBV6-2/TRBV6-3
CASSSGRRIQYF TRBJ2-4 TRBV3-1
CASSFTRGRNEQFF TRBJ2-1 TRBV7-2
CASSQPGTGKNIQYF TRBJ2-4 TRBV4-3
CASSLDSGQTGGGYTF TRBJ1-2 TRBV11-2
CSVEDPGVANTEAFF TRBJ1-1 TRBV29-1
CASSHVQGHTEAFF TRBJ1-1 TRBV3-1
CASSFRDGFSGYTF TRBJ1-2 TRBV28
CASSYSEGYPEAFF TRBJ1-1 TRBV5-1
CASSLVGQGTDTQYF TRBJ2-3 TRBV7-2
CASTTDTSSYEQYF TRBJ2-7 TRBV12-3/TRBV12-4
CASSLLIETHLAGVDEQFF TRBJ2-1 TRBV5-6
CSARDAPRRGYTF TRBJ1-2 TRBV20-1
CASSLDRSSYEQYF TRBJ2-7 TRBV5-5
CSARATGLDTGELFF TRBJ2-2 TRBV20-1
CSARDLTSGGPGTQYF TRBJ2-3 TRBV20-1
CASSGTGQGANYGYTF TRBJ1-2 TRBV9
CATSEWRTGADTQYF TRBJ2-3 TRBV24-1
CASSFGLTNTGELFF TRBJ2-2 TRBV12-3/TRBV12-4
CASTHLSYNEQFF TRBJ2-1 TRBV7-9
CASNQQETLAGELFF TRBJ2-2 TRBV7-6
CASSFDRGLYEQYF TRBJ2-7 TRBV5-6
CASSQDPRATYEQYF TRBJ2-7 TRBV4-1
CATHPVWASNTDTQYF TRBJ2-3 TRBV2
CATSRDKKGELFF TRBJ2-2 TRBV15
CASSHGGHPNYGYTF TRBJ1-2 TRBV4-3
CASSLMGTLYEQYF TRBJ2-7 TRBV27
CASSARPLDTQYF TRBJ2-3 TRBV6-1
CCVAKSWGTEAFF TRBJ1-1 TRBV29-1
CASSESRGRHEQFF TRBJ2-1 TRBV10-2
CASRRRSGGHNTGELFF TRBJ2-2 TRBV6-1
CASSRNRGVEPQHF TRBJ1-5 TRBV7-2
CASSRGAASSYNEQFF TRBJ2-1 TRBV5-1
CAISGLVETNTGELFF TRBJ2-2 TRBV10-3
CASSFSGGAFETQYF TRBJ2-5 TRBV5-1
CSLRPSSKADTQYF TRBJ2-3 TRBV29-1
CASKGDYRTGELFF TRBJ2-2 TRBV2
CAISESTDIQYF TRBJ2-4 TRBV10-3